These 8 T cell receptor beta chains were sequenced from one sample in a study of PD-1 blockade in classical Hodgkin lymphoma. This sample's time point: cycle 4 day 1 (C4D1), after 5 to 7 weeks of nivolumab. Brentuximab vedotin exposure varied among the patients, all of whom had relapsed after autologous stem cell transplantation. Purification of CD4+ T cells from thawed PBMCs was performed via magnetic negative selection. Assay used: immunoSEQ multiplex PCR; TCRdb lists only in-frame clones, some missing. The table shows roughly 18,000 clones, with 70% to 75% occurring only once. Sequences were derived from CD4+ T cells from blood, sampled before the fourth cycle of nivolumab. These TCRs come from a human donor with classical Hodgkin lymphoma.

The V call is TRBV6-4, the J call TRBJ1-4; no clear D gene. The CDR3 contains 14 residues. Per germline, CDR1 MRHNA and CDR2 SNTAGT. The V and J ends lost 6 bases and 0 bases respectively, with 8 bases between them. CDR3 nucleotides: TGTGCCAGCAGGGTGAGGGCAACTAATGAAAAACTGTTTTTT. Residues: CASRVRATNEKLFF.

The chain carries TRBV30 and TRBJ1-3, with D hard to call. The CDR3 is 13 amino acids. Germline CDR1 is GTSNPN and CDR2 is SVGIG (reference sequence). The CDR3 is CASTKTSGNTIYF. CDR3 bases: TGTGCATCGACCAAGACCTCTGGAAACACCATATATTTT.

The chain carries TRBV19 and TRBJ1-5; D remains unclear. V shed 6 bases and J shed 4 bases, with 7 bases lying between them. The CDR3 is made up of 12 amino acids. Germline assignment: CDR1 LNHDA and CDR2 SQIVND (reference sequence). CDR3 sequence reads: CASSRGNQPQHF. Here the CDR3 DNA reads TGTGCCAGTAGCAGAGGAAATCAGCCCCAGCATTTT. The entire variable domain, with the rest obtained from reference TRBV19 and TRBJ1-5, is as follows: DGGITQSPKYLFRKEGQNVTLSCEQNLNHDAMYWYRQDPGQGLRLIYYSQIVNDFQKGDIAEGYSVSREKKESFPLTVTSAQKNPTAFYLCASSRGNQPQHFGDGTRLSIL.

V is TRBV28 and J is TRBJ2-7, with D unclear. This CDR3 comprises 14 residues. The germline V gene has CDR1 MDHEN and CDR2 SYDVKM. Between the trimmed V and J ends, which lost 3 bases and 6 bases, there was a span of 15 bases. Written as DNA, the CDR3 is TGTGCCAGCAGTTTCGGGTTCAAGGTCTTCGAGCAGTACTTC. This sequence encodes CASSFGFKVFEQYF.

The J gene is TRBJ2-7, the V gene TRBV7-9; D call uncertain. V dropped 2 bases and J dropped 9 bases, with 14 bases sitting between them. In germline, CDR1 is SEHNR, CDR2 FQNEAQ (reference sequence). The CDR3 spans 13 residues. This CDR3 reads CASSLFPQRRQYF. The CDR3 DNA reads as TGTGCCAGCAGCTTATTTCCCCAACGGCGGCAGTACTTC.

The chain has TRBV7-9 and TRBJ2-1; D gene uncertain. Trimming took off 7 bases at V and 5 bases at J, with 12 bases between the two ends. This CDR3 has 13 residues. CDR1 and CDR2 (germline): SEHNR, FQNEAQ (reference sequence). The CDR3 nucleotides read TGTGCCAGCATGGTTAGGGCGGACAATGAGCAGTTCTTC. Its protein product is CASMVRADNEQFF.

This clone occurred a few times. V gene TRBV6-5 combines with J gene TRBJ2-3; D tentatively reads TRBD1 or TRBD2 (5 bases each). V dropped 4 bases and J dropped 7 bases, with 18 bases sitting between them. CDR1 is MNHEY and CDR2 is SVGAGI in the germline V gene. The CDR3 loop spans 15 amino acids. The CDR3 protein is CASSWQGVFPNTQYF. DNA for the CDR3: TGTGCCAGCAGTTGGCAGGGAGTCTTCCCTAATACGCAGTATTTT.

The genes are TRBV15 and TRBJ1-3; D may be TRBD1 (5 bases). This CDR3 has 15 amino acids. V lost 0 bases to trimming and J lost 9 bases, with 15 bases between them. CDR1 is LNHNV, CDR2 YYDKDF, per germline (reference sequence). Here the CDR3 DNA reads TGTGCCACCAGCAGAGATCCTCGAGTTGGGGGCACCATATATTTT. This translates into CATSRDPRVGGTIYF.